This T cell receptor (beta chain) was sequenced for a study of beta chain features in type 1 diabetes. The study, taken as a whole, reports: High-TCR-expressing cells could be over-represented by cDNA sequencing.

The whole isolated RNA underwent reverse transcription, so sequencing captured expressed TCRB transcripts. Clones were read by immunoSEQ multiplex PCR, and TCRdb kept only the in-frame ones, dropping some. Of hundreds of thousands of clones listed, over 10% are singletons. The length of the CDR3 is 15 residues. Deletions cut 2 bases from V and 6 bases from J, with 14 bases between. Germline V gene sequence: CDR1 LGHNA, CDR2 YNFKEQ. Comments on this clone: No antigen is known for it.

This sequence originates from a man younger than 35 in good health. What was sequenced was naive CD4+ T cells from blood. The chain has TRBV4-2 and TRBJ2-4, with D tentatively TRBD1 (5 bases). The CDR3: CASSQTLGTGNIQYF. Written as DNA, the CDR3 is TGTGCCAGCAGCCAAACGCTGGGTACAGGAAACATTCAGTACTTC.